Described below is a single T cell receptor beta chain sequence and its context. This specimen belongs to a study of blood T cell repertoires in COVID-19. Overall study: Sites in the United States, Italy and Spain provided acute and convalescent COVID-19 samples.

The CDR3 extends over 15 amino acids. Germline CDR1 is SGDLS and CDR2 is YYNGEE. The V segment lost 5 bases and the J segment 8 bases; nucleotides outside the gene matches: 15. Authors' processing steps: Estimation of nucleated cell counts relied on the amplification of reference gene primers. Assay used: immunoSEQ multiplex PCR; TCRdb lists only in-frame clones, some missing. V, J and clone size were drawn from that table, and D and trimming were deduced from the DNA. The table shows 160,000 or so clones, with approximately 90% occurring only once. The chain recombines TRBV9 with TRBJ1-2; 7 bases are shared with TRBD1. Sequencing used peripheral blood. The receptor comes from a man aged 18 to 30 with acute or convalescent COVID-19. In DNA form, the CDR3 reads TGTGCCAGCAGTGTTCGTATCGACAGGGCGAGCGGCTACACCTTC. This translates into CASSVRIDRASGYTF.